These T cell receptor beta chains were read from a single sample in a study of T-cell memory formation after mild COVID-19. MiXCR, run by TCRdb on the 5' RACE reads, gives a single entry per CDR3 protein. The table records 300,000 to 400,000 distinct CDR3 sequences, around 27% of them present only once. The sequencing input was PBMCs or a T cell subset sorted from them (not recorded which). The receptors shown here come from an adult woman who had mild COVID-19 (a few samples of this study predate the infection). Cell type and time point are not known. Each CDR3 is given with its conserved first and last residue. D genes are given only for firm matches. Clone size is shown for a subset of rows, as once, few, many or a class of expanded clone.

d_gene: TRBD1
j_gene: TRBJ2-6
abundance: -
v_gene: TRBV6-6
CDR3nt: TGTGCCAGCAGTTACCTCAGGGGGCACTCTGGGGCCAACGTCCTGACTTTC
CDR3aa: CASSYLRGHSGANVLTF

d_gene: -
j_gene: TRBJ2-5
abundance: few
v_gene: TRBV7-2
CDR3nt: TGTGCCAGCAGCTTACTCGGAGTCCAAGAGACCCAGTACTTC
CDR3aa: CASSLLGVQETQYF

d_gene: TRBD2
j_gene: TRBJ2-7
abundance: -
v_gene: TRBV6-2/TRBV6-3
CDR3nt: TGTGCCAGCAGTTATTCGGGACTAGCGGGGGGTCCGCATGCCTACGAGCAGTACTTC
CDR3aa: CASSYSGLAGGPHAYEQYF

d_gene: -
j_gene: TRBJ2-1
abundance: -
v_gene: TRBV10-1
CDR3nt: TGCGCCAGCAAATCGACCGGGACCAATGAGCAGTTCTTC
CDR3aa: CASKSTGTNEQFF

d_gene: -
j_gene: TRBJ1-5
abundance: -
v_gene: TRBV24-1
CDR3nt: TGTGCCACCGCGGAGGGTGGAACCTTGGGCAGCAATCAGCCCCAGCATTTT
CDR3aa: CATAEGGTLGSNQPQHF

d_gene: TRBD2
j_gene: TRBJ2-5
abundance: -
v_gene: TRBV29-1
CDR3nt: TGCAGCGCCCCCCTTAGCGGGAGGCCCGGGGAGACCCAGTACTTC
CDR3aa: CSAPLSGRPGETQYF

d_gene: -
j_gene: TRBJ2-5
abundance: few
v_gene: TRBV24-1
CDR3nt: TGTGCCACCAGTGACAATCAGGGACGCGAGACCCAGTACTTC
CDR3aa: CATSDNQGRETQYF

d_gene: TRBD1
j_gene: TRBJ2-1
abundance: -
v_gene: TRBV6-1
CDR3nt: TGTGCCACTTCGAGGGACAGGGGTCTAAGTGAGCAGTTCTTC
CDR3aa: CATSRDRGLSEQFF

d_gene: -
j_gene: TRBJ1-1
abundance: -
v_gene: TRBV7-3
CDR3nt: TGTGCCAGCAGGGGGGCCAACACTGAAGCTTTCTTT
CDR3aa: CASRGANTEAFF

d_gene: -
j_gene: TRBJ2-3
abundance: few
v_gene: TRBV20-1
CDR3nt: TGCAGTGCCCCCTCATCGACAGGAAGCACAGATACGCAGTATTTT
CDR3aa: CSAPSSTGSTDTQYF

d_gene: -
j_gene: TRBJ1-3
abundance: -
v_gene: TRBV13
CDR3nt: TGTGCCAGCAGCTCCCGGGGCTCCTCTGGAAACACCATATATTTT
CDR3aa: CASSSRGSSGNTIYF

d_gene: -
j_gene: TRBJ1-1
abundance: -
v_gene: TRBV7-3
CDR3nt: TGTGCCAGCAGCCACGGGGACCGAACAGTGAGTGAAGCTTTCTTT
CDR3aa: CASSHGDRTVSEAFF

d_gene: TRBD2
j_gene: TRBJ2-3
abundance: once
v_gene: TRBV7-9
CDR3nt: TGTGCCAGCAACTTCCGAGCGGGGTTCACAGATACGCAGTATTTT
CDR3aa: CASNFRAGFTDTQYF

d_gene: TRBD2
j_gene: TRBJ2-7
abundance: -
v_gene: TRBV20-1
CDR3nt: TGCAGTGCTAATAGACTAGCGGGGCAGTACGAGCAGTACTTC
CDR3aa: CSANRLAGQYEQYF

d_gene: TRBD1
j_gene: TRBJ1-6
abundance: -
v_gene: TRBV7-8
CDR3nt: TGTGCCAGCAGCGCAAAGGACAGGGCCAATTCACCCCTCCACTTT
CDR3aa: CASSAKDRANSPLHF

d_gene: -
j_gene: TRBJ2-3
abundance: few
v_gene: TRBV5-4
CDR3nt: TGTGCCAGCAGCGAGGGTCGCGCGAGGTCTGCAGATACGCAGTATTTT
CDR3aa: CASSEGRARSADTQYF

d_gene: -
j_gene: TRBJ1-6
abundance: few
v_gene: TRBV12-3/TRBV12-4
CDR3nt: TGTGCCAGCAGTTTAGGGAGGTTGCCACCCCTCCACTTT
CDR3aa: CASSLGRLPPLHF